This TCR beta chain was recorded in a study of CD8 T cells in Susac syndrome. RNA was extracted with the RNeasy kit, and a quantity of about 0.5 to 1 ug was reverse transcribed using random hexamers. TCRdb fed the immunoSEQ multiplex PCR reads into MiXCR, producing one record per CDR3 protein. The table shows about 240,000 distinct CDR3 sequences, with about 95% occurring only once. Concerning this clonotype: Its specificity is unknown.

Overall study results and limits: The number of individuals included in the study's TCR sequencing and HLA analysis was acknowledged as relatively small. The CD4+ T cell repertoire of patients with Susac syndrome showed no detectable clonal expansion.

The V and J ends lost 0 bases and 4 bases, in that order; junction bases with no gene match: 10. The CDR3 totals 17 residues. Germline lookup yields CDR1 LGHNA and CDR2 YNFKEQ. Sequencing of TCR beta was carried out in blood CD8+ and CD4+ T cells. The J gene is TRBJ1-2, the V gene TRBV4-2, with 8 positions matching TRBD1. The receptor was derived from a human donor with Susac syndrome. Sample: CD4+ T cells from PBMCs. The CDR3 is CASSQDPTGGGSYGYTF. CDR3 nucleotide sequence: TGTGCCAGCAGCCAAGACCCCACAGGGGGAGGCAGCTATGGCTACACCTTC.